Described below is a single T cell receptor beta chain sequence and its context. These data come from a study of tumor-infiltrating lymphocytes in oesophageal squamous cell carcinoma. Germline V gives CDR1 MNHNY, CDR2 SVGAGI (reference sequence). The CDR3 runs 14 residues. TCRdb analysed the PCR reads with MiXCR anew, one entry per CDR3 protein. This sample carries about 9,600 distinct CDR3 sequences, roughly 50% of them seen once, and the ten largest clones take 35% to 45%. The sample taken for sequencing was esophageal tumor tissue. The genes are TRBV6-6 and TRBJ2-7; TRBD1 matches 8 bases. Near its end, the DNA agrees better with TRBJ2-1, so the J call may be wrong. The clonotype originates from a female donor with esophageal squamous cell carcinoma. This CDR3 is CASSYGQGGGEQFF. DNA for the CDR3: TGTGCCAGCAGTTACGGACAGGGCGGCGGTGAGCAGTTCTTC.